The source of this T cell receptor (beta chain) is a study of molecular identifiers for immune sequencing clone quantification. Across the study: Replicate experiments took RNA from 20,000 or 100,000 naive CD8 cells, divided it five ways and sequenced four.

The study's findings and limits: Over 99% of CMV-specific effector molecules, but under 1% of naive ones, were in clones above 20 copies.

This CDR3 region has 15 residues. Germline V gene sequence: CDR1 SGHAT, CDR2 FQNNGV. Trimming took off 5 bases at V and 0 bases at J, with 11 bases between the two ends. Concerning this clonotype: The antigen is undetermined.

Sequencing libraries of naive CD8 cells derived from around 20,000 to 990,000 sorted cells with 10%, 30% or 50% RNA. Bulk TCR libraries used previously described methods and listed TCR primers. TCRdb passed the PCR reads through MiXCR, listing each CDR3 protein once. This table holds approximately 550,000 distinct CDR3 sequences, around 25% found once. The sequenced material came from naive CD8+ T cells from blood, with Jurkat cell RNA spiked in. Subset indicated: FACS-sorted CD8+CD4-CCR7+CD45RA+ naive T cells. This clonotype was obtained from a human donor in good health. Some libraries in this study had Jurkat cell RNA spiked in. V gene TRBV11-2 combines with J gene TRBJ2-1, with D tentatively TRBD2 (5 bases). The CDR3 reads CASSPSGFSYNEQFF. The DNA of the CDR3 is TGTGCCAGCAGCCCCTCGGGGTTCTCCTACAATGAGCAGTTCTTC.